These 26 T cell receptor beta chains originate from one sample sequenced in a study of T cell clonality in common variable immunodeficiency. Measured with immunoSEQ multiplex PCR; TCRdb has only the in-frame clones, and not every one. The repertoire yields around 60,000 clones, none seen only once; the top ten contain about 1.7%. Sequencing was carried out using peripheral blood mononuclear cells. These receptors were collected from a person between 18 and 75 years old in good health.

This clone occurred many times. The read is 3 residues too short to cover the CDR3 end, so that end is filled in from the germline J gene. The gene calls are TRBV10-1 and TRBJ2-3; 9 nucleotides match TRBD2. Germline CDR1 reads WNHNN; CDR2 reads SYGVQD (reference sequence). The CDR3 is made up of 14 amino acids. CDR3 bases read: TGCGCCAGCAGTAAGGGACTAGCCGGCGGAACG. Residues: CASSKGLAGGT. The whole CDR3 region reads CASSKGLAGGTQYF.

This clone was recorded many times. From the germline J gene comes the end of the CDR3, since the read stops 3 residues before it. This sequence joins TRBV2 and TRBJ2-7, with 7 bases matching TRBD1. The germline V gene encodes CDR1 SNHLY and CDR2 FYNNEI. The length of the CDR3 is 11 residues. J gave up 2 bases and V 8 bases, and 0 bases lay outside the gene matches. The CDR3 sequence is CASGQAYEQYF. Partial CDR3 DNA: TGTGCCAGCGGACAGGCCTACGAG. Full variable domain (missing parts from reference TRBV2 and TRBJ2-7): EPEVTQTPSHQVTQMGQEVILRCVPISNHLYFYWYRQILGQKVEFLVSFYNNEISEKSEIFDDQFSVERPDGSNFTLKIRSTKLEDSAMYFCASGQAYEQYFGPGTRLTVT.

This clone was detected ten times or more. Read sequence stops 3 residues before the CDR3 end, and the germline J gene provides the missing end. V and J are TRBV5-4 and TRBJ2-1; TRBD2 matches 12 bases. Germline-derived CDR1 and CDR2 are SGHNT and YYREEE (reference sequence). Trimming at V came to 7 bases and at J to 7 bases, leaving 12 bases not matched to a gene. The length of the CDR3 is 16 residues. CDR3 protein: CASLLRASGGGNEQFF. CDR3 DNA, as far as it was read: TGTGCCAGCCTACTGAGGGCTAGCGGGGGGGGTAATGAG.

In its sample, this clone was seen many times. Coverage ceases 3 residues before the CDR3 finishes, and the germline J gene fills in the end. The rearrangement joins TRBV2 to TRBJ1-1; the match to TRBD1 covers 7 bases. Trimming cost V 9 bases and J 1 base; bases outside gene matches: 11. CDR1 is SNHLY, CDR2 FYNNEI, per germline. The CDR3 is 15 residues long. The CDR3 DNA, read in part, is TGTGCCAGAGGGGGCTGGGGAAGTAAGAACACTGAA. Its translation is CARGGWGSKNTE. The whole CDR3 protein reads CARGGWGSKNTEAFF.

Worth noting for this clone: The read is 3 residues too short to cover the CDR3 end, so that end is filled in from the germline J gene. This chain joins TRBV7-2 and TRBJ2-7, with D hard to call. Germline V gives CDR1 SGHTA, CDR2 FQGNSA. The CDR3 extends over 14 amino acids. V lost 1 base and J 2 bases, leaving 9 bases between the germline ends. The CDR3 region is CASSLVPDTYEQYF. Incomplete CDR3 DNA: TGTGCCAGCAGCTTAGTCCCAGATACCTACGAG.

This clone was found many times. The read is 3 residues too short to cover the CDR3 end, so that end is filled in from the germline J gene. V gene TRBV2 combines with J gene TRBJ2-7; 11 nucleotides agree with TRBD2. The CDR3 spans 17 residues. CDR1 is SNHLY, CDR2 FYNNEI, per germline. The junction had 13 bases not matched to a gene; V was cut back by 6 bases and J by 3 bases. The sequenced CDR3 bases are TGTGCCAGCAGATTCAAGACTAGCGGGAACCCAAACTACGAG. Its protein product is CASRFKTSGNPNYE. The full-length CDR3 reads as CASRFKTSGNPNYEQYF.

This clone was detected ten times or more. The CDR3 sequence is CSAPPGREWDQETQYF. Partial CDR3 DNA: TGCAGTGCTCCCCCCGGGCGGGAGTGGGACCAAGAGACC. V usage is TRBV20-1 and J usage is TRBJ2-5, with 7 nucleotides matching TRBD2. Coverage ceases 3 residues before the CDR3 finishes, and the germline J gene fills in the end. The CDR3 runs to 16 residues. V dropped 5 bases and J dropped 0; count of bases not matched to a gene: 12. Germline loops: CDR1 DFQATT, CDR2 SNEGSKA (reference sequence).

This clone was detected many times. The CDR3 is cut off 3 residues early in the read; its end comes from the germline J gene. The chain combines TRBV7-6 with TRBJ1-4, with 7 positions matching TRBD1. The CDR3 is 15 amino acids. Germline V CDR1 and CDR2: SGHVS, FNYEAQ. The junction had 2 bases not matched to a gene; V was cut back by 2 bases and J by 2 bases. The DNA read from the CDR3 is TGTGCCAGCAGCTTACAGACAGGGACTAATGAAAAA. It is translated as CASSLQTGTNEK. The CDR3, in full, reads CASSLQTGTNEKLFF. Full variable domain (remainder filled in from reference TRBV7-6 and TRBJ1-4): GAGVSQSPRYKVTKRGQDVALRCDPISGHVSLYWYRQALGQGPEFLTYFNYEAQQDKSGLPNDRFSAERPEGSISTLTIQRTEQRDSAMYRCASSLQTGTNEKLFFGSGTQLSVL.

This clone was counted many times. The read terminates 3 residues before the CDR3 end, so the remaining end is supplied by the germline J gene. The V and J genes are TRBV6-1 and TRBJ1-1, with a possible D match to TRBD1 (5 bases). There are 14 residues in the CDR3. V was trimmed by 2 bases and J by 0 bases, leaving 7 bases between them. The germline CDR1 and CDR2 sequences are MNHNS and SASEGT. The CDR3 DNA, read in part, is TGTGCCAGCAGTGAACAGGGAATGAACACTGAA. This sequence encodes CASSEQGMNTE. The CDR3 in full is CASSEQGMNTEAFF.

At least ten counts were recorded for this clone. Read sequence stops 3 residues before the CDR3 end, and the germline J gene provides the missing end. The chain carries TRBV9 and TRBJ2-1; 7 positions agree with TRBD2. The trim removed 5 bases at V and 7 bases at J, leaving 9 bases unmatched. CDR1 and CDR2 (germline): SGDLS, YYNGEE. This CDR3 contains 14 residues. The DNA read from the CDR3 is TGTGCCAGCAGAGGGGATAGCGGGTGGAATGAG. Its translation: CASRGDSGWNE. Given in full, the CDR3 is CASRGDSGWNEQFF.

This clone was counted many times. The read finishes 3 residues shy of the CDR3 end, and the germline J gene is used to complete it. V gene TRBV14 combines with J gene TRBJ1-6, with a weak D call TRBD1 (5 bases). V was cut by 0 bases and J by 10 bases, with 16 bases left in between. CDR1 and CDR2 from the germline V gene are SGHDN and FVKESK. CDR3 size: 16 residues. Partial CDR3 DNA: TGTGCCAGCAGCCAAGATCAGGGACTTGGAAGCTCACCC. Amino acids: CASSQDQGLGSSP. In full, the CDR3 reads CASSQDQGLGSSPLHF.

This clone has a count of ten or more. The read is 3 residues too short to cover the CDR3 end, so that end is filled in from the germline J gene. The chain combines TRBV5-1 with TRBJ2-7; TRBD2 is a possible D gene (6 bases). The CDR3 is 15 amino acids. The V gene's germline CDR1 is SGHRS and CDR2 YFSETQ. V was trimmed by 4 bases and J by 1 base, leaving 15 bases between them. CDR3 amino acids: CASSVGDGLSYEQYF. CDR3 DNA, as far as it was read: TGCGCCAGCAGCGTGGGTGACGGACTATCCTACGAG.

A remark on this clone: The sequenced fragment ends 3 residues before the CDR3 boundary, so the rest is inferred from the germline J gene. The chain links TRBV7-2 to TRBJ2-7, with D maybe TRBD1 (6 bases). The V and J ends lost 5 bases and 5 bases respectively, with 13 bases between them. This CDR3 is 13 amino acids long. In germline, CDR1 is SGHTA, CDR2 FQGNSA. The CDR3 region is CASSVTGSHEQYF. CDR3 bases read: TGTGCCAGCAGCGTTACAGGGTCTCACGAG.

This clone was counted many times. Read coverage stops 3 residues before the CDR3 terminus; the germline J gene supplies the remainder. This chain joins TRBV29-1 and TRBJ2-7, with 8 bases matching TRBD1. V was clipped by 5 bases and J by 3 bases; unmatched bases: 6. In germline, CDR1 is SQVTM, CDR2 ANQGSEA. This CDR3 comprises 13 residues. CDR3 DNA (partial): TGCAGCGTTACCGGGACAGGAATCTACGAG. Protein sequence: CSVTGTGIYE. The whole CDR3 is CSVTGTGIYEQYF.

This clone was observed many times. The CDR3 end lies 3 residues beyond the end of the read and is filled in from the germline J gene. The V call is TRBV19, the J call TRBJ2-3; 9 bases line up with TRBD2. Germline V CDR1 and CDR2: LNHDA, SQIVND (reference sequence). Unmatched junction bases numbered 9, after V lost 2 bases and J lost 6 bases. The CDR3 is made up of 16 amino acids. The covered CDR3 bases are TGTGCCAGTAGTATATTAGGGACTAGCCTCGTGGATACG. It is translated as CASSILGTSLVDT. The whole CDR3 protein is CASSILGTSLVDTQYF.

This clone appeared many times. Read coverage stops 3 residues before the CDR3 terminus; the germline J gene supplies the remainder. The chain carries TRBV5-1 and TRBJ1-4, with TRBD1 matching over 7 bases. Germline lookup yields CDR1 SGHRS and CDR2 YFSETQ. This CDR3 is 15 amino acids long. Trimming removed 4 bases from V and 3 bases from J; junction bases left unmatched: 6. The sequenced CDR3 bases are TGCGCCAGCAGCCCCAGGGGACAGTCTAATGAAAAA. It encodes CASSPRGQSNEK. In full, the CDR3 is CASSPRGQSNEKLFF.

At least ten counts were recorded for this clone. The CDR3 extends 3 residues past the end of the read, so its final part is completed from the germline J gene. The chain employs TRBV6-2 or TRBV6-3 and TRBJ2-4; perhaps TRBD2 as D (6 bases). Trimming shortened V by 4 bases and J by 5 bases, and 9 bases separated the two germline ends. Germline CDR1 MNHEY, CDR2 SVGEGT. The CDR3 has 13 amino acids. The CDR3 sequence is CASSWDWENIQYF. The part of the CDR3 DNA that was read is TGTGCCAGCAGTTGGGACTGGGAAAACATT.

The sample holds many counts of this clone. From the germline J gene comes the end of the CDR3, since the read stops 3 residues before it. The V call is TRBV10-1, the J call TRBJ1-5; 7 bases agree with TRBD1. Germline V gives CDR1 WNHNN, CDR2 SYGVQD (reference sequence). J gave up 2 bases and V 5 bases, and 15 bases lay outside the gene matches. CDR3 length equals 18 residues. The CDR3 bases that were read are TGCGCCAGCAGTCCCCGATCGACAGGGCGGATCGGCAATCAGCCC. This codes for CASSPRSTGRIGNQP. In full, the CDR3 is CASSPRSTGRIGNQPQHF.

This clone was seen at least ten times. The CDR3: CASSPRQGGIYEQYF. The sequenced part of the CDR3 DNA is TGTGCCAGCAGCCCTCGACAGGGAGGGATTTACGAG. V usage is TRBV7-2 and J usage is TRBJ2-7, with D possibly being TRBD1 or TRBD2 (7 bases each). The read gets to within 3 residues of the CDR3 end, and the germline J gene fills in the rest. The germline V gene has CDR1 SGHTA and CDR2 FQGNSA. With 5 bases removed from V and 4 bases from J, the gap between germline ends came to 18 bases. This CDR3 contains 15 residues.

This clone was found many times. The read stops 3 residues short of the end of the CDR3; the missing end is completed from the germline J gene. The gene calls are TRBV30 and TRBJ1-6; TRBD1 might be the D (6 bases). V lost 7 bases, J lost 5 bases, and 12 bases lay in between. The CDR3 extends over 13 amino acids. Germline lookup yields CDR1 GTSNPN and CDR2 SVGIG (reference sequence). The CDR3 region is CASAGQHNSPLHF. The sequenced CDR3 bases are TGTGCCTCGGCAGGACAGCATAATTCACCC.

This clone was found many times. Read data end 3 residues before the CDR3 end; the end is taken from the germline J gene. The chain links TRBV20-1 to TRBJ2-3; TRBD1 matches 8 bases. This CDR3 is 13 amino acids long. Germline V gives CDR1 DFQATT, CDR2 SNEGSKA (reference sequence). J lost 5 bases, V lost 1 base, and 2 bases had no gene match. The CDR3 is CSARGTGIDTQYF. CDR3 DNA, as far as it was read: TGCAGTGCTAGAGGGACAGGGATAGATACG.

This clone was detected ten times or more. The read ends 3 residues before the CDR3 terminus; that terminus is restored from the germline J gene. The V call is TRBV12-5, the J call TRBJ2-1, with D unresolved. The CDR3 consists of 12 residues. Trimming removed 2 bases from V and 4 bases from J, with 3 bases in between. CDR1 is LGHNT and CDR2 is FRNRAP in the germline V gene. Incomplete CDR3 DNA: TGTGCTAGTGGTTTGAGGTACAATGAG. Encoded protein: CASGLRYNE. The full CDR3 reads CASGLRYNEQFF. Together with reference TRBV12-5 and TRBJ2-1, the CDR3 gives the full variable domain: DARVTQTPRHKVTEMGQEVTMRCQPILGHNTVFWYRQTMMQGLELLAYFRNRAPLDDSGMPKDRFSAEMPDATLATLKIQPSEPRDSAVYFCASGLRYNEQFFGPGTRLTVL.

This clone appeared many times. Coverage ceases 3 residues before the CDR3 finishes, and the germline J gene fills in the end. The chain links TRBV7-8 to TRBJ2-3, with D perhaps TRBD2 (5 bases). The CDR3 sequence is 12 residues long. Germline loops: CDR1 SGHVS, CDR2 FQNEAQ. The covered CDR3 bases are TGTGCCAGCAGCCCGAGTAGCGAGGCG. Translated, it gives CASSPSSEA. The CDR3 in its entirety is CASSPSSEAQYF.

This clone was picked up many times. The read ends 3 residues before the CDR3 terminus; that terminus is restored from the germline J gene. This chain links TRBV5-1 with TRBJ1-1, with TRBD1 matching over 7 bases. This CDR3 region has 16 residues. Trimming at V came to 4 bases and at J to 1 base, leaving 10 bases not matched to a gene. The germline gives CDR1 SGHRS, CDR2 YFSETQ. The CDR3 spells CASSPNTGTANTEAFF. The part of the CDR3 DNA that was read is TGCGCCAGCAGCCCGAACACCGGGACAGCGAACACTGAA.

This clone was seen ten or more times. The CDR3 goes on 3 residues after the read ends, and that part is filled in from the germline J gene. The chain couples TRBV20-1 to TRBJ2-3; D might be TRBD2 (7 bases). The CDR3 length is 16 residues. CDR1 DFQATT and CDR2 SNEGSKA come from the germline V gene (reference sequence). V was cut by 3 bases and J by 2 bases, with 18 bases left in between. The sequenced CDR3 bases are TGCAGTGCTAGCGTAGGGGGAGGGTGGGACACAGATACG. The encoded protein is CSASVGGGWDTDT. The CDR3 as a whole reads CSASVGGGWDTDTQYF.

This clone was counted ten times or more. The missing CDR3 end, 3 residues past where the read stops, is filled in from the germline J gene. This chain uses TRBV19 with TRBJ1-5; 10 nucleotides line up with TRBD1. Per the germline V gene, CDR1 is LNHDA and CDR2 is SQIVND (reference sequence). V lost 10 bases to trimming and J lost 0 bases; unmatched junction nucleotides: 9. The CDR3 consists of 16 residues. CDR3 in amino acids: CATREGTGDSNQPQHF. The covered CDR3 bases are TGTGCCACCCGCGAAGGGACAGGGGATAGCAATCAGCCC.